The 21 T cell receptor beta chains presented below share a single source sample, sequenced in a study of molecular identifiers for immune sequencing clone quantification (dated by TCRdb to between 2018 and 2020). The library was generated by PCR. Sequencing took place on an Illumina HiSeq 4000. TCRdb reran the public reads through fastp at Q25 and MiXCR, keeping productive beta chains. Rows are combined by CDR3 protein, so each entry shows the most common genes and DNA. The sample table holds tens of thousands of distinct CDR3 sequences, of which about 19% were seen once. Under 1.4% of the sample is in the top ten clones. Sequencing input: naive CD8+ T cells from blood, with Jurkat cell RNA spiked in. Read against the paper, the sample's cell subset or site label means: FACS-sorted CD8+CD4-CCR7+CD45RA+ naive T cells. The source is a human donor in good health. Some libraries in this study had Jurkat cell RNA spiked in.

This clonotype was recorded at least ten times. The rearrangement uses TRBV7-9 and TRBJ2-5; 8 nucleotides align to TRBD2. Germline V lookup: CDR1 SEHNR, CDR2 FQNEAQ (reference sequence). J was trimmed by 5 bases and V by 5 bases; bases with no gene match: 10. The CDR3 totals 15 residues. This CDR3 reads CASSQVPGLEETQYF. The CDR3 DNA follows: TGTGCCAGCAGCCAGGTGCCGGGACTAGAGGAGACCCAGTACTTC. Complete variable domain (other parts from reference TRBV7-9 and TRBJ2-5): DTGVSQNPRHKITKRGQNVTFRCDPISEHNRLYWYRQTLGQGPEFLTYFQNEAQLEKSRLLSDRFSAERPKGSFSTLEIQRTEQGDSAMYLCASSQVPGLEETQYFGPGTRLLVL.

There are many counts of this clonotype. V gene TRBV19 combines with J gene TRBJ2-1; D remains unclear. Germline CDR1 and CDR2: LNHDA and SQIVND (reference sequence). The CDR3 length is 11 residues. Between the trimmed V and J ends, which lost 7 bases and 9 bases, there was a span of 10 bases. The CDR3 DNA follows: TGTGCCAGTATGACGTTCGGTGAGCAGTTCTTC. This codes for CASMTFGEQFF.

This clonotype showed up many times. V is TRBV6-2 or TRBV6-3 and J is TRBJ2-1; D tentatively reads TRBD1 or TRBD2 (5 bases each). V lost 5 bases and J 5 bases, leaving 10 bases between the germline ends. The CDR3 is 13 amino acids. CDR1 MNHEY and CDR2 SVGEGT come from the germline V gene. This CDR3 is CASSPRGNNEQFF. The CDR3 DNA reads TGTGCCAGCAGTCCCCGGGGCAACAATGAGCAGTTCTTC.

The table lists this clonotype with many counts. The chain recombines TRBV29-1 with TRBJ2-7; weak D call: TRBD2 (6 bases). V was pared by 1 base and J by 6 bases, with 22 bases between. From germline, CDR1 is SQVTM and CDR2 ANQGSEA. CDR3 length: 16 amino acids. DNA of the CDR3: TGCAGCGTTGAAGGGTTGAACCCGGGAGCCCACTCCGAGCAGTACTTC. Protein product: CSVEGLNPGAHSEQYF.

The chain links TRBV28 to TRBJ1-5; D remains unclear. Germline lookup yields CDR1 MDHEN and CDR2 SYDVKM. The CDR3 has 17 residues. The V and J ends lost 5 bases and 1 base respectively, with 18 bases between them. CDR3 residues: CASSPDQLIRSNQPQHF. DNA for the CDR3: TGTGCCAGCAGTCCCGATCAGCTAATACGAAGCAATCAGCCCCAGCATTTT.

V gene TRBV18 combines with J gene TRBJ1-5; tentative D call: TRBD1 (5 bases). This CDR3 is built from 17 residues. CDR1 and CDR2 (germline): KGHSH, LQKENI. Trimming pared 1 base from V and 0 bases from J, leaving 13 bases between. Here the CDR3 reads CASSPLGGARSNQPQHF. The CDR3 region has the DNA TGTGCCAGCTCACCACTGGGGGGAGCCCGTAGCAATCAGCCCCAGCATTTT.

This clonotype was counted a few times. This may be a read error, as it is one base from a much larger clone. The V call is TRBV7-8, the J call TRBJ2-5, with TRBD2 matching over 7 bases. The ends lost 5 bases at V and 4 bases at J; junction bases unmatched: 16. Per germline, CDR1 SGHVS and CDR2 FQNEAQ. CDR3 length: 17 amino acids. The CDR3 DNA is TGTGCCAGCAGCCCCCACTCGGGACGGGGGGTCGGAGAGACCCAGTACTTC. It yields the protein CASSPHSGRGVGETQYF.

The table lists this clonotype with a few counts. The chain recombines TRBV2 with TRBJ2-5; D is undetermined. V gave up 8 bases and J gave up 6 bases, with 7 bases separating them. The CDR3 spans 10 residues. The germline CDR1 and CDR2 sequences are SNHLY and FYNNEI. In DNA, the CDR3 is TGTGCCAGCTATAGTAAGACCCAGTACTTC. Encoded protein: CASYSKTQYF. The full variable domain, completed using reference TRBV2 and TRBJ2-5, is EPEVTQTPSHQVTQMGQEVILRCVPISNHLYFYWYRQILGQKVEFLVSFYNNEISEKSEIFDDQFSVERPDGSNFTLKIRSTKLEDSAMYFCASYSKTQYFGPGTRLLVL.

This chain connects TRBV5-1 to TRBJ2-3, with 7 bases identical to TRBD2. Germline CDR1 and CDR2: SGHRS and YFSETQ. The V and J ends lost 7 bases and 1 base, in that order; junction bases with no gene match: 9. The CDR3 spans 15 residues. This CDR3 reads CASRDSGLRTDTQYF. DNA of the CDR3: TGCGCCAGCCGGGATAGCGGGCTACGCACAGATACGCAGTATTTT. Filled out from reference TRBV5-1 and TRBJ2-3, the complete variable domain reads KAGVTQTPRYLIKTRGQQVTLSCSPISGHRSVSWYQQTPGQGLQFLFEYFSETQRNKGNFPGRFSGRQFSNSRSEMNVSTLELGDSALYLCASRDSGLRTDTQYFGPGTRLTVL.

This clonotype was found many times. The chain uses TRBV7-9 and TRBJ1-1; the match to TRBD1 covers 7 bases. Per the germline V gene, CDR1 is SEHNR and CDR2 is FQNEAQ (reference sequence). The CDR3 is 17 amino acids. The junction had 12 bases not matched to a gene; V was cut back by 0 bases and J by 5 bases. The CDR3 bases are TGTGCCAGCAGCTTAGCCAGACAGGGATTGGGGCGAACTGAAGCTTTCTTT. Amino acids: CASSLARQGLGRTEAFF. Full variable domain (rest looked up from reference TRBV7-9 and TRBJ1-1): DTGVSQNPRHKITKRGQNVTFRCDPISEHNRLYWYRQTLGQGPEFLTYFQNEAQLEKSRLLSDRFSAERPKGSFSTLEIQRTEQGDSAMYLCASSLARQGLGRTEAFFGQGTRLTVV.

As concerns this clonotype: A much larger clone lies one base from this, so it may be a read error. The chain joins TRBV6-5 to TRBJ2-3, with D possibly matching TRBD1 (6 bases). The V and J ends lost 6 bases and 2 bases respectively, with 12 bases between them. The CDR3 covers 14 residues. Germline CDR1 and CDR2: MNHEY and SVGAGI. The DNA for the CDR3 is TGTGCCAGCAGCTTCGGGACATTCACAGATACGCAGTATTTT. Amino acid sequence: CASSFGTFTDTQYF.

This clonotype was observed a few times. A clone one base away is much larger, so this may be a read error. The chain combines TRBV19 with TRBJ1-1, with D maybe TRBD1 (5 bases). Looked up from germline, CDR1 is LNHDA and CDR2 is SQIVND (reference sequence). Trimming cost V 5 bases and J 1 base, with 8 bases left between them. The CDR3 has 13 residues. The CDR3 DNA reads as TGTGCCAGTAGTGTCCAGGGGAACACTGAAGCTTTCTTT. Its protein is CASSVQGNTEAFF.

In regard to this clonotype: The CDR3 ends on some other residue instead of the conserved phenylalanine or tryptophan, so this is likely a read error. The CDR3 here is CASSQDVSLVSFTDTQHL. The CDR3 region has the DNA TGTGCCAGCAGCCAAGATGTGTCACTAGTAAGTTTCACAGATACGCAGCATCTT. The rearrangement links TRBV4-2 to TRBJ2-3; D is unclear. With the DNA end fitting TRBJ1-5 better, the J assignment may be wrong. The CDR3 runs to 18 residues. Germline V CDR1 and CDR2: LGHNA, YNFKEQ.

This clonotype has ten or more counts. CDR3 protein: CASRPADTVYEQYF. The CDR3 DNA follows: TGTGCCAGCAGACCCGCCGATACAGTTTACGAGCAGTACTTC. This chain links TRBV3-1 with TRBJ2-7; no definite D call. In germline, CDR1 is LGHDT, CDR2 YNNKEL (reference sequence). The V gene lost 6 bases and the J gene lost 4 bases, with 16 bases spanning the gap. The CDR3 length is 14 residues.

Ten or more counts support this clonotype. The rearrangement joins TRBV29-1 to TRBJ2-2; TRBD1 aligns across 9 bases. The ends lost 5 bases at V and 7 bases at J; junction bases unmatched: 8. In germline, CDR1 is SQVTM, CDR2 ANQGSEA. The CDR3 spans 14 residues. The CDR3 region is CSVSGTGYGGELFF. Here the CDR3 DNA reads TGCAGCGTTTCCGGGACAGGGTATGGCGGGGAGCTGTTTTTT.

This clonotype was detected ten times or more. The rearrangement links TRBV12-3 or TRBV12-4 to TRBJ2-3; TRBD1 or TRBD2 may be the D gene (6 bases each). The CDR3 spans 15 residues. Trimming took 1 base from V and 8 from J, leaving 16 bases between them. The CDR3 reads CASSLEAGHRGTQYF. The CDR3 bases are TGTGCCAGCAGTTTAGAGGCGGGACATCGGGGTACGCAGTATTTT.

This clonotype has ten or more counts. This rearrangement joins TRBV25-1 to TRBJ2-7; TRBD2 aligns across 9 bases. Germline V gene data show CDR1 as MGHDK and CDR2 as SYGVNS. V shed 1 base and J 0 bases; nucleotides not matched to a gene: 4. The CDR3 runs 16 residues. CDR3 nucleotides: TGTGCCAGCAGTGAATCCGGGACTAGCATCTCCTACGAGCAGTACTTC. Residues: CASSESGTSISYEQYF.

This clonotype was picked up many times. V is TRBV4-1 and J is TRBJ2-1; weak D call: TRBD1 (5 bases). The CDR3 has 15 residues. V lost 4 bases and J 10 bases, leaving 20 bases between the germline ends. CDR1 is MGHRA, CDR2 YSYEKL, per germline. The CDR3 DNA follows: TGCGCCAGCAGCCTAATACCGTTAACAGGACGCGAGCAGTTCTTC. Translation: CASSLIPLTGREQFF.

This clonotype was detected many times. The chain uses TRBV4-3 and TRBJ1-1, with no clear D. Trimming left V 0 bases short and J 4 bases short, with 21 bases between. CDR1 is LGHNA and CDR2 is YSLEER in the germline V gene. The CDR3 has 18 residues. The CDR3 nucleotides read TGCGCCAGCAGCCAAGATTTTTCTGACTGGACGGGTGGCACTGAAGCTTTCTTT. Translation: CASSQDFSDWTGGTEAFF.

This clonotype has just a few counts. The CDR3 sequence: CASSLSESPLHF. The DNA of the CDR3 is TGTGCCAGCAGTTTAAGCGAGTCACCCCTCCACTTT. The chain has TRBV27 and TRBJ1-6; D unclear. Germline V gene data show CDR1 as MNHEY and CDR2 as SMNVEV (reference sequence). V was pared by 2 bases and J by 10 bases, with 6 bases between. The CDR3 has 12 amino acids.

This clonotype was recorded many times. The chain joins TRBV20-1 to TRBJ1-1; no definite D call. Germline V gives CDR1 DFQATT, CDR2 SNEGSKA (reference sequence). The CDR3 is 13 residues long. Trimming pared 0 bases from V and 3 bases from J, leaving 8 bases between. The CDR3 protein is CSARERWDTEAFF. As DNA, the CDR3 is TGCAGTGCTAGAGAGAGGTGGGACACTGAAGCTTTCTTT.